This T cell receptor beta chain originates from a study of T cells in Graves' hyperthyroidism and ophthalmopathy. PBMCs were derived from 9.5 to 10 ml fresh peripheral blood. Study-level results: The model made its ophthalmopathy prediction, and onset followed a median about 6.8 months later. Also found in blood were most expanded thyroid clonotypes above 0.001.

This clonotype has a handful of counts. The antigen remains undetermined. Researchers amplified the TCR beta CDR3 regions from RNA transcripts. First-round RT-PCR targeting the TCR CDR3 was performed with the HTBI primer set. TCRdb processed the multiplex PCR reads anew with MiXCR; each CDR3 protein has one entry. The sample consists of around 700,000 distinct CDR3 sequences, about a third of them appearing once. This CDR3 comprises 16 residues. CDR1 and CDR2 (germline): SEHNR, FQNEAQ (reference sequence). Trimming at V came to 3 bases and at J to 3 bases, leaving 3 bases not matched to a gene. The rearrangement links TRBV7-9 to TRBJ2-5, with 14 bases matching TRBD2. The sequence was obtained from a woman in her thirties or forties with Graves' hyperthyroidism. Sequenced sample: blood. This chain's CDR3 is CASSLGLAGAKETQYF. Written as DNA, the CDR3 is TGTGCCAGCAGCTTGGGACTAGCGGGAGCGAAAGAGACCCAGTACTTC.